The 32 T cell receptor beta chains below all came from one sample that was sequenced in a study of blood T cell repertoires in COVID-19. This table comes from immunoSEQ multiplex PCR, and its TCRdb copy is limited to in-frame clones, with some not included. Here the sample spans about 230,000 clones, roughly 85% being singletons. Sequencing was performed on peripheral blood. The receptors stem from a woman between 70 and 85 years old with active or convalescent COVID-19.

The genes are TRBV5-1 and TRBJ2-1, with 10 bases that match TRBD2. In germline, CDR1 is SGHRS, CDR2 YFSETQ. The CDR3 is made up of 15 amino acids. With 5 bases clipped from V and 4 bases from J, the junction kept 6 bases outside the gene matches. CDR3 in amino acids: CASRPGTSVYNEQFF. In DNA, the CDR3 is TGCGCCAGCAGGCCCGGGACTAGCGTGTACAATGAGCAGTTCTTC.

This chain joins TRBV5-4 and TRBJ1-2; D not resolved. The CDR3 totals 15 residues. The ends were cut back, 0 bases at V and 1 base at J, with 10 bases in the middle. The germline V gene has CDR1 SGHNT and CDR2 YYREEE (reference sequence). CDR3 sequence: CASSLAGGLNYGYTF. CDR3 nucleotides: TGTGCCAGCAGCTTGGCCGGCGGGCTTAACTATGGCTACACCTTC. Full variable domain (remainder filled in from reference TRBV5-4 and TRBJ1-2): ETGVTQSPTHLIKTRGQQVTLRCSSQSGHNTVSWYQQALGQGPQFIFQYYREEENGRGNFPPRFSGLQFPNYSSELNVNALELDDSALYLCASSLAGGLNYGYTFGSGTRLTVV.

The chain uses TRBV19 and TRBJ1-1; D might be TRBD1 (5 bases). This CDR3 is built from 12 residues. Per germline, CDR1 LNHDA and CDR2 SQIVND (reference sequence). Trimming left V 7 bases short and J 1 base short, with 7 bases between. The CDR3 reads CASTDRNTEAFF. CDR3 DNA: TGTGCCAGTACAGACAGGAACACTGAAGCTTTCTTT.

The V call is TRBV14, the J call TRBJ2-3; the match to TRBD2 covers 11 bases. V shed 2 bases, J shed 4 bases, and the junction held 8 bases outside the gene matches. The CDR3 contains 17 residues. Germline-derived CDR1 and CDR2 are SGHDN and FVKESK. The CDR3 nucleotides are TGTGCCAGCAGCCAAACTACTAGCGGGAGCTTCGCAGATACGCAGTATTTT. Translation gives CASSQTTSGSFADTQYF.

J is TRBJ2-7 and V is TRBV18, with D uncertain. V lost 3 bases to trimming and J lost 1 base, with 16 bases between them. Germline-derived CDR1 and CDR2 are KGHSH and LQKENI. CDR3 length: 16 residues. CDR3 sequence: CASSPSSPGPSYEQYF. The CDR3 nucleotides are TGTGCCAGCTCACCCTCTTCTCCGGGTCCGTCCTACGAGCAGTACTTC.

The V call is TRBV11-2, the J call TRBJ1-2; D may be TRBD1 (5 bases). V was pared by 1 base and J by 8 bases, with 14 bases between. The CDR3 runs 14 residues. Germline V CDR1 and CDR2: SGHAT, FQNNGV. The CDR3 here is CASSLALGVGGYTF. In nucleotides, the CDR3 is TGTGCCAGCAGCTTAGCTTTAGGGGTCGGCGGCTACACCTTC.

This chain joins TRBV5-1 and TRBJ2-5, with 13 bases lining up with TRBD2. This CDR3 is built from 17 residues. Germline CDR1 and CDR2: SGHRS and YFSETQ. With 1 base clipped from V and 1 base from J, the junction kept 4 bases outside the gene matches. Here the CDR3 reads CASSLSGLAGSQETQYF. Written as DNA, the CDR3 is TGCGCCAGCAGCTTGTCGGGACTAGCGGGGAGCCAAGAGACCCAGTACTTC.

DNA for the CDR3: TGTGCCAGCAGCCGGGGACAATTTCCCACTGAAGCTTTCTTT. It translates to CASSRGQFPTEAFF. The chain is built from TRBV7-3 and TRBJ1-1; the D gene is possibly TRBD1 (6 bases). Trimming cost V 5 bases and J 4 bases, with 14 bases left between them. The CDR3 loop spans 14 amino acids. In germline, CDR1 is SGHTA, CDR2 FQGTGA.

This clone showed up just once. This chain connects TRBV6-2 or TRBV6-3 to TRBJ1-2; 7 bases agree with TRBD1. V lost 2 bases, J lost 4 bases, and 10 bases stayed unmatched. The CDR3 consists of 16 residues. Germline CDR1 MNHEY, CDR2 SVGEGT. The CDR3 DNA reads as TGTGCCAGCAGTTACCCGGGACAGTGGGGAGCCTATGGCTACACCTTC. Its protein product is CASSYPGQWGAYGYTF.

J is TRBJ1-2 and V is TRBV29-1; possible D gene TRBD1, 6 bases. V dropped 4 bases and J dropped 2 bases, with 11 bases sitting between them. CDR1 and CDR2 (germline): SQVTM, ANQGSEA. The CDR3 contains 13 residues. CDR3 coding DNA: TGCAGCGTTGGGACAGTTTTCAACTATGGCTACACCTTC. It specifies CSVGTVFNYGYTF.

This clone was seen only a few times. J is TRBJ1-5 and V is TRBV19; TRBD1 is a possible D gene (6 bases). V was pared by 6 bases and J by 2 bases, with 14 bases between. Germline lookup yields CDR1 LNHDA and CDR2 SQIVND (reference sequence). The CDR3 loop spans 15 amino acids. The CDR3 nucleotides read TGTGCCAGTAGCTCAGGGGCTCGGGGCAATCAGCCCCAGCATTTT. Encoded protein: CASSSGARGNQPQHF. Looking up the rest from reference TRBV19 and TRBJ1-5 gives the full variable domain: DGGITQSPKYLFRKEGQNVTLSCEQNLNHDAMYWYRQDPGQGLRLIYYSQIVNDFQKGDIAEGYSVSREKKESFPLTVTSAQKNPTAFYLCASSSGARGNQPQHFGDGTRLSIL.

The rearrangement joins TRBV6-6 to TRBJ1-5, with 8 bases fitting TRBD1. The V gene end was trimmed by 4 bases and the J gene end by 7 bases; junction bases not matched to a gene: 9. The CDR3 is 15 residues long. Per the germline V gene, CDR1 is MNHNY and CDR2 is SVGAGI (reference sequence). The CDR3 DNA reads TGTGCCAGCAGTTCCCTCGGACAGGGAGGGCAGCCCCAGCATTTT. As protein: CASSSLGQGGQPQHF.

Regarding this clone: This same CDR3 is encoded by further DNA sequences in the sample. The genes are TRBV5-1 and TRBJ2-7; 7 bases align to TRBD2. The CDR3 extends over 15 amino acids. Trimming at V came to 0 bases and at J to 0 bases, leaving 3 bases not matched to a gene. CDR1 is SGHRS, CDR2 YFSETQ, per germline. CDR3 sequence: CASSLDGGSSYEQYF. In nucleotides, the CDR3 is TGCGCCAGCAGCTTGGACGGCGGGAGCTCCTACGAGCAGTACTTC.

This chain connects TRBV28 to TRBJ2-1; TRBD2 aligns across 8 bases. In germline, CDR1 is MDHEN, CDR2 SYDVKM. J lost 7 bases, V lost 4 bases, and 12 bases had no gene match. CDR3 length: 16 residues. Here the CDR3 DNA reads TGTGCCAGCAGTTCACGTAGGGGCGGGAGGATTAATGAGCAGTTCTTC. Translation gives CASSSRRGGRINEQFF.

For the CDR3, the DNA is TGTGCCAGCAGCGTGACAGGGAATAATTCACCCCTCCACTTT. Its translation: CASSVTGNNSPLHF. The V and J genes are TRBV11-2 and TRBJ1-6; 7 nucleotides match TRBD1. The J segment lost 5 bases and the V segment lost 5 bases, leaving 3 bases of the junction unmatched. The CDR3 length is 14 residues. Germline V lookup: CDR1 SGHAT, CDR2 FQNNGV.

A single count supports this clone. The chain carries TRBV10-3 and TRBJ2-2; D is possibly TRBD2 (6 bases). Germline V gene data show CDR1 as ENHRY and CDR2 as SYGVKD. Trimming removed 8 bases from V and 5 bases from J, with 18 bases in between. This CDR3 region has 15 residues. The CDR3, as DNA: TGTGCCATCCACGGCGGGACCCGGGAGACCGGGGAGCTGTTTTTT. Translated: CAIHGGTRETGELFF.

The V call is TRBV5-4, the J call TRBJ2-7; 12 bases line up with TRBD1. Germline loops: CDR1 SGHNT, CDR2 YYREEE (reference sequence). The V segment lost 2 bases and the J segment 7 bases; nucleotides outside the gene matches: 10. The CDR3 has 16 amino acids. The CDR3 DNA is TGTGCCAGCAGCTTACTTCAGGGACAGGGGGCTCGGGAGCAGTACTTC. Its translation: CASSLLQGQGAREQYF.

The chain joins TRBV3-1 (or the pseudogene TRBV3-2) to TRBJ1-2, with D maybe TRBD1 (6 bases). This CDR3 spans 14 amino acids. The V end was cut by 4 bases, the J end by 0 bases, with 9 bases between. Germline CDR1 is LGHDT and CDR2 is YNNKEL (reference sequence). CDR3 nucleotides: TGTGCCAGCAGCCCTTGGACAGCTAACTATGGCTACACCTTC. Protein sequence: CASSPWTANYGYTF.

The chain carries TRBV30 and TRBJ2-7; 11 nucleotides align to TRBD1. CDR1 is GTSNPN, CDR2 SVGIG, per germline (reference sequence). J lost 6 bases, V lost 1 base, and 5 bases had no gene match. This CDR3 contains 14 residues. This CDR3 is CAWSGGTGGREQYF. CDR3 nucleotide sequence: TGTGCCTGGAGTGGGGGGACAGGGGGGCGCGAGCAGTACTTC.

The chain uses TRBV28 and TRBJ1-1; a weak D match, TRBD1 (5 bases). Trimming stripped 8 bases from V and 5 bases from J, with 12 bases between. This CDR3 spans 12 amino acids. Germline V gene lookup returns CDR1 MDHEN and CDR2 SYDVKM. The DNA of the CDR3 is TGTGCCAGCGGTATAGGGGATACTGAAGCTTTCTTT. Encoded protein: CASGIGDTEAFF.

The CDR3 protein is CASSSSTGGTYNEQFF. CDR3 DNA: TGTGCCAGCAGTTCATCGACAGGGGGCACCTACAATGAGCAGTTCTTC. This chain joins TRBV2 and TRBJ2-1; 10 bases are shared with TRBD1. V trimming: 5 bases; J trimming: 2 bases; junction bases outside the gene matches: 6. This CDR3 spans 16 amino acids. Germline lookup yields CDR1 SNHLY and CDR2 FYNNEI.

V is TRBV5-1 and J is TRBJ2-3; perhaps TRBD2 as D (7 bases). Germline CDR1 reads SGHRS; CDR2 reads YFSETQ. The CDR3 totals 16 residues. V was trimmed by 4 bases and J by 3 bases, leaving 18 bases between them. The CDR3: CASSPGGRGATDTQYF. DNA of the CDR3: TGCGCCAGCAGCCCCGGGGGACGGGGGGCGACAGATACGCAGTATTTT.

The rearrangement links TRBV29-1 to TRBJ2-7, with unresolved D. V lost 6 bases and J 5 bases, leaving 8 bases between the germline ends. Germline-derived CDR1 and CDR2 are SQVTM and ANQGSEA. The length of the CDR3 is 10 residues. CDR3 DNA: TGCAGCGTCAGAACCCACGAGCAGTACTTC. Protein product: CSVRTHEQYF.

The genes are TRBV4-2 and TRBJ2-2; D ambiguous. The CDR3 has 14 amino acids. Per germline, CDR1 LGHNA and CDR2 YNFKEQ. Trimming left V 3 bases short and J 6 bases short, with 11 bases between. The CDR3 bases are TGTGCCAGCAGCCAGCCAGGTATCCCCGGGGAGCTGTTTTTT. This sequence encodes CASSQPGIPGELFF.

The rearrangement uses TRBV21-1 and TRBJ2-2; the listed D gene, TRBD1, was not tested against the DNA. TRBV21-1 is a known pseudogene. This CDR3 spans 14 amino acids. The CDR3, as DNA: TGTGCCAGCAGCAAAGCGGGGCCCACCGGGGAGCTGTTTTTT. Amino acids: CASSKAGPTGELFF.

The rearrangement joins TRBV5-1 to TRBJ2-3, with 11 bases aligning to TRBD2. Trimming at V came to 0 bases and at J to 4 bases, leaving 7 bases not matched to a gene. Looked up from germline, CDR1 is SGHRS and CDR2 is YFSETQ. This CDR3 is built from 17 residues. The CDR3 loop is CASSLGVLAGVSDTQYF. The CDR3 nucleotides are TGCGCCAGCAGCTTGGGCGTACTAGCGGGAGTTTCAGATACGCAGTATTTT.

The V call is TRBV9, the J call TRBJ2-2; weak D call: TRBD2 (7 bases). This CDR3 has 16 residues. CDR1 is SGDLS and CDR2 is YYNGEE in the germline V gene. With 4 bases removed from V and 7 bases from J, the gap between germline ends came to 20 bases. CDR3 nucleotide sequence: TGTGCCAGCAGCCCTGGGGGGGGGCGTCAAATCGGGGAGCTGTTTTTT. As protein: CASSPGGGRQIGELFF.

The sample holds one count of this clone. The CDR3 bases are TGCGCCAGCAGCTATCTGGACTCGAACACCGGGGAGCTGTTTTTT. It is translated as CASSYLDSNTGELFF. This sequence joins TRBV4-3 and TRBJ2-2; perhaps TRBD2 as D (5 bases). The V end was cut by 5 bases, the J end by 0 bases, with 10 bases between. The germline V gene has CDR1 LGHNA and CDR2 YSLEER. The CDR3 runs to 15 residues.

V gene TRBV5-4 combines with J gene TRBJ1-2; 10 nucleotides align to TRBD1. Germline CDR1 reads SGHNT; CDR2 reads YYREEE (reference sequence). V lost 2 bases, J lost 8 bases, and 12 bases stayed unmatched. The CDR3 is 16 amino acids. CDR3 sequence: CASSFLSGQGGPGYTF. Here the CDR3 DNA reads TGTGCCAGCAGCTTCCTCTCAGGACAGGGGGGTCCGGGCTACACCTTC.

The rearrangement uses TRBV6-6 and TRBJ2-3; 11 bases line up with TRBD1. This CDR3 is built from 15 residues. Per the germline V gene, CDR1 is MNHNY and CDR2 is SVGAGI (reference sequence). With 6 bases clipped from V and 4 bases from J, the junction kept 6 bases outside the gene matches. Here the CDR3 reads CASSRDRGGADTQYF. Written as DNA, the CDR3 is TGTGCCAGCAGCAGGGACAGGGGGGGAGCAGATACGCAGTATTTT.

The chain uses TRBV7-2 and TRBJ2-5; 12 bases are a match to TRBD2. The CDR3 spans 16 residues. Germline CDR1 is SGHTA and CDR2 is FQGNSA. Trimming cost V 5 bases and J 5 bases; bases outside gene matches: 9. CDR3 DNA sequence: TGTGCCAGCAGCCTCTCGACTAGCGGGGGAGGGGAGACCCAGTACTTC. It codes for CASSLSTSGGGETQYF. Full variable domain (outside the CDR3, taken from reference TRBV7-2 and TRBJ2-5): GAGVSQSPSNKVTEKGKDVELRCDPISGHTALYWYRQSLGQGLEFLIYFQGNSAPDKSGLPSDRFSAERTGGSVSTLTIQRTQQEDSAVYLCASSLSTSGGGETQYFGPGTRLLVL.

This clone was found a few times. The V gene is TRBV5-1, the J gene TRBJ1-1; the D gene is possibly TRBD1 (5 bases). Germline V gene lookup returns CDR1 SGHRS and CDR2 YFSETQ. The CDR3 totals 15 residues. The V gene lost 7 bases and the J gene lost 5 bases, with 21 bases spanning the gap. Written as DNA, the CDR3 is TGCGCCAGCTCCCCCTCCCGCGGGGGAGGAACTGAAGCTTTCTTT. Translated, it gives CASSPSRGGGTEAFF.